This T cell receptor beta chain originates from a study of regulatory T cells in long-lasting Graves disease. Findings and limits, study-wide: Those with persistent Graves' had less TCR diversity than newly diagnosed patients. Shared public clonotypes totalled over 2,500 in persistent patients, compared with approximately 970 in new patients.

Note on this clonotype: The target antigen is unknown.

CDR3-region Arm-PCR and iRepertoire HTBI primers produced the TCR beta libraries. TCRdb reprocessed the multiplex PCR reads via MiXCR and lists one record per CDR3 protein. The table includes approximately 400,000 distinct CDR3 sequences, 20% to 25% detected once. V lost 5 bases to trimming and J lost 3 bases, with 9 bases between them. The CDR3 consists of 12 residues. Looked up from germline, CDR1 is SQVTM and CDR2 is ANQGSEA. Indicated time point: persistent/refractory GD, antithyroid drugs over 5 years with positive TRAb. Extracted PBMC RNA gave rise to the TCR library. The rearrangement uses TRBV29-1 and TRBJ2-3; D not resolved. This TCR derives from a woman aged 40-49 years with Graves disease. The material was peripheral blood mononuclear cells (PBMCs), obtained when the disease was refractory, from a patient treated with antithyroid drugs. CDR3 coding DNA: TGCAGCGTTCTTAGACGTACAGATACGCAGTATTTT. Its translation: CSVLRRTDTQYF.